These 3 T cell receptor beta chains originate from one sample sequenced in a study of human T cells and chemical hapten exposure. TCRdb recomputed calls from the RACE reads with MiXCR, one row per CDR3 protein. Of 330,000 or so distinct CDR3 sequences listed, about 6% are singletons. Stated time point: patch test 2, 6 weeks after DPC sensitization. The treatment here: therapeutic diphenylcyclopropenone sensitization with weekly scalp DPC. Sequencing was performed on whole blood, taken in connection with sensitization to the hapten diphenylcyclopropenone (DPC). These receptors were taken from a woman younger than 30 with alopecia areata. Some clones in this sample may be carry-over from other donors' samples.

This clonotype was counted only a few times. The rearrangement uses TRBV18 and TRBJ2-2; D gene ambiguous. Germline CDR1 reads KGHSH; CDR2 reads LQKENI. Trimming took off 2 bases at V and 4 bases at J, with 11 bases between the two ends. This CDR3 spans 15 amino acids. CDR3 protein: CASSPAVGITGELFF. The CDR3 nucleotides are TGTGCCAGCTCACCAGCAGTGGGGATCACCGGGGAGCTGTTTTTT.

This clonotype was seen many times. This chain connects TRBV29-1 to TRBJ1-1; weak D call: TRBD1 (6 bases). This CDR3 region has 13 residues. With 5 bases removed from V and 4 bases from J, the gap between germline ends came to 14 bases. Germline CDR1 SQVTM, CDR2 ANQGSEA. The CDR3 DNA reads as TGCAGCGTTCTTGGGGGCGAGGGCACTGAAGCTTTCTTT. This gives the protein CSVLGGEGTEAFF.

This clonotype was found a few times. The chain combines TRBV3-1 with TRBJ1-1, with 7 nucleotides matching TRBD1. Trimming removed 4 bases from V and 2 bases from J; junction bases left unmatched: 22. CDR3 size: 20 residues. Germline CDR1 is LGHDT and CDR2 is YNNKEL (reference sequence). In nucleotides, the CDR3 is TGTGCCAGCAGCCGCCTGGGGAATATCGGGACAGCCCCAAGAAACACTGAAGCTTTCTTT. The encoded protein is CASSRLGNIGTAPRNTEAFF.